These 28 T cell receptor beta chains originate from one sample sequenced in a study of CD8+ T cells in alopecia areata. Extraction and reverse transcription of RNA yielded cDNA as the sequencing template. Clones were read by immunoSEQ multiplex PCR, and TCRdb kept only the in-frame ones, dropping some. Of 65,000 to 90,000 clones listed, roughly 51% were seen once; the top ten hold 5.7%. The sample consisted of NKG2D-high CD8+ T cells sorted from blood. These receptors came from a human donor with alopecia areata.

The rearrangement joins TRBV5-1 to TRBJ2-7; 7 nucleotides match TRBD1. Germline V CDR1 and CDR2: SGHRS, YFSETQ. Losses at the gene ends were 4 bases for V and 1 base for J; bases not matched to a gene: 11. The CDR3 totals 16 residues. CDR3 DNA: TGCGCCAGCAGCCCAAGTATGGGACAGCTATCCTACGAGCAGTACTTC. Protein product: CASSPSMGQLSYEQYF.

The chain has TRBV27 and TRBJ2-3, with TRBD2 as a possible D gene (6 bases). CDR1 and CDR2 from the germline V gene are MNHEY and SMNVEV (reference sequence). The CDR3 totals 14 residues. V lost 6 bases to trimming and J lost 3 bases, with 13 bases between them. The CDR3 bases are TGTGCCAGCAGCCTAAATCGGGGGACAGATACGCAGTATTTT. This sequence encodes CASSLNRGTDTQYF.

The chain employs TRBV27 and TRBJ2-1; D is tentatively TRBD1 or TRBD2 (5 bases each). Between the trimmed V and J ends, which lost 5 bases and 4 bases, there was a span of 12 bases. The CDR3 has 14 residues. CDR1 and CDR2 from the germline V gene are MNHEY and SMNVEV (reference sequence). The CDR3 DNA is TGTGCCAGCAGTAAGGGGACGGGTTACAATGAGCAGTTCTTC. Translated, it gives CASSKGTGYNEQFF.

Only a few counts were recorded for this clone. CDR3 DNA: TGCAGCGTTATTATAGGCACAGATACGCAGTATTTT. It specifies CSVIIGTDTQYF. This chain joins TRBV29-1 and TRBJ2-3; no firm D call. Looked up from germline, CDR1 is SQVTM and CDR2 is ANQGSEA. There are 12 residues in the CDR3. V gave up 5 bases and J gave up 1 base, with 7 bases separating them.

The V gene is TRBV4-3, the J gene TRBJ1-2, with a possible D match to TRBD1 (6 bases). The germline V and J ends were trimmed by 0 bases and 4 bases, with 12 bases remaining between them. Germline assignment: CDR1 LGHNA and CDR2 YSLEER. This CDR3 contains 15 residues. Here the CDR3 reads CASSQETGTGYGYTF. The CDR3 DNA is TGCGCCAGCAGCCAAGAAACAGGGACGGGCTATGGCTACACCTTC.

This chain connects TRBV28 to TRBJ1-5; possible D gene TRBD1, 6 bases. Trimming left V 6 bases short and J 5 bases short, with 11 bases between. The CDR3 loop spans 13 amino acids. The germline CDR1 and CDR2 sequences are MDHEN and SYDVKM. In nucleotides, the CDR3 is TGTGCCAGCAGCCTACAGGGCGATCAGCCCCAGCATTTT. This gives the protein CASSLQGDQPQHF.

This clone appeared a few times. The chain links TRBV29-1 to TRBJ2-7; TRBD1 matches 8 bases. CDR3 length: 13 amino acids. From germline, CDR1 is SQVTM and CDR2 ANQGSEA. The junction had 3 bases not matched to a gene; V was cut back by 2 bases and J by 3 bases. CDR3 coding DNA: TGCAGCGTTGAATACGGACAGGGCTACGAGCAGTACTTC. It yields the protein CSVEYGQGYEQYF.

V usage is TRBV9 and J usage is TRBJ1-4; possible D gene TRBD1, 6 bases. Trimming removed 2 bases from V and 7 bases from J, with 15 bases in between. The CDR3 totals 15 residues. Germline V gene data show CDR1 as SGDLS and CDR2 as YYNGEE. The CDR3 DNA sequence: TGTGCCAGCAGCGTGGGGGGCTCACCGAGTGAAAAACTGTTTTTT. It encodes CASSVGGSPSEKLFF.

This chain uses TRBV9 with TRBJ1-1, with D perhaps TRBD1 (6 bases). Germline CDR1 is SGDLS and CDR2 is YYNGEE. Trimming cost V 4 bases and J 7 bases, with 17 bases left between them. This CDR3 has 14 residues. The CDR3, as DNA: TGTGCCAGCAGCCCCGAGGCGAGGACAGTTGAAGCTTTCTTT. Protein product: CASSPEARTVEAFF.

The rearrangement joins TRBV29-1 to TRBJ1-6; 8 bases are shared with TRBD1. The J segment lost 6 bases and the V segment lost 3 bases, leaving 4 bases of the junction unmatched. The CDR3 sequence is 14 residues long. CDR1 and CDR2 (germline): SQVTM, ANQGSEA. The CDR3 is CSVEETGGNSPLHF. Here the CDR3 DNA reads TGCAGCGTTGAGGAAACAGGGGGTAATTCACCCCTCCACTTT.

This clone was seen just once. CDR3 residues: CAWSVRIGEQYF. Here the CDR3 DNA reads TGTGCCTGGAGTGTCAGGATCGGAGAGCAGTACTTC. The gene calls are TRBV30 and TRBJ2-7; D remains ambiguous. Germline V gives CDR1 GTSNPN, CDR2 SVGIG (reference sequence). The CDR3 runs 12 residues. Trimming pared 0 bases from V and 7 bases from J, leaving 10 bases between.

This chain connects TRBV5-1 to TRBJ1-1; 12 bases align to TRBD1. Germline assignment: CDR1 SGHRS and CDR2 YFSETQ. Trimming at V came to 1 base and at J to 7 bases, leaving 11 bases not matched to a gene. The CDR3 is made up of 17 amino acids. The CDR3 DNA reads as TGCGCCAGCAGCTTGTTTGGGACAGGGGGCGAAGGGAATGAAGCTTTCTTT. Translation gives CASSLFGTGGEGNEAFF.

This chain uses TRBV7-2 with TRBJ2-1, with D unresolved. V was shortened by 0 bases and J by 3 bases, with 15 bases between the two germline ends. The CDR3 runs 17 residues. Germline-derived CDR1 and CDR2 are SGHTA and FQGNSA. The CDR3 loop is CASSLALVVADYNEQFF. The CDR3 DNA reads TGTGCCAGCAGCTTAGCGCTCGTTGTAGCAGACTACAATGAGCAGTTCTTC.

The chain carries TRBV7-2 and TRBJ1-1; 7 nucleotides agree with TRBD1. This CDR3 is 13 amino acids long. Trimming removed 5 bases from V and 7 bases from J; junction bases left unmatched: 7. The germline gives CDR1 SGHTA, CDR2 FQGNSA. The chain's CDR3 is CASSNSWDSEAFF. The CDR3 DNA is TGTGCCAGCAGCAATAGTTGGGACAGTGAAGCTTTCTTT.

This clone occurred a few times. This chain connects TRBV7-3 to TRBJ1-6; 11 nucleotides agree with TRBD1. Per germline, CDR1 SGHTA and CDR2 FQGTGA. J lost 10 bases, V lost 4 bases, and 3 bases had no gene match. The CDR3 consists of 14 residues. For the CDR3, the DNA is TGTGCCAGCAGCTCGGGACAGGGGGGATCACCCCTCCACTTT. Translation: CASSSGQGGSPLHF.

The V call is TRBV9, the J call TRBJ1-5; D perhaps matches TRBD1 (5 bases). Trimming cost V 0 bases and J 7 bases, with 11 bases left between them. Germline CDR1 reads SGDLS; CDR2 reads YYNGEE. The CDR3 length is 14 residues. In nucleotides, the CDR3 is TGTGCCAGCAGCGTAGGAGGGGAGGGGCAGCCCCAGCATTTT. Encoded protein: CASSVGGEGQPQHF.

The V and J genes are TRBV29-1 and TRBJ2-7; either TRBD1 or TRBD2 may fit D (6 bases each). The CDR3 has 14 amino acids. Germline CDR1 reads SQVTM; CDR2 reads ANQGSEA. The V end was cut by 4 bases, the J end by 1 base, with 14 bases between. As DNA, the CDR3 is TGCAGCGTTGGTTGGAGGGACACTTCCTACGAGCAGTACTTC. Amino acids: CSVGWRDTSYEQYF.

The rearrangement joins TRBV4-1 to TRBJ1-2; the D is unclear. Trimming removed 6 bases at V and 0 bases at J, with 8 bases between. Germline V CDR1 and CDR2: MGHRA, YSYEKL. The CDR3 consists of 13 residues. The CDR3 coding sequence is TGCGCCAGCAGTCTTGGGACTAACTATGGCTACACCTTC. This encodes CASSLGTNYGYTF.

The chain combines TRBV29-1 with TRBJ2-7; D is ambiguous. CDR3 length: 13 amino acids. V was trimmed by 4 bases and J by 0 bases, leaving 10 bases between them. Germline CDR1 reads SQVTM; CDR2 reads ANQGSEA. CDR3 loop: CSVVDGSSYEQYF. The CDR3 bases are TGCAGCGTTGTAGACGGTAGCTCCTACGAGCAGTACTTC.

V and J are TRBV2 and TRBJ1-5; D unclear. Germline values: CDR1 SNHLY, CDR2 FYNNEI. This CDR3 has 15 residues. Trimming took 3 bases from V and 0 from J, leaving 9 bases between them. CDR3 sequence: CASSEGLHSNQPQHF. Written as DNA, the CDR3 is TGTGCCAGCAGTGAGGGTCTTCATAGCAATCAGCCCCAGCATTTT.

This clone showed up just a few times. The chain employs TRBV7-9 and TRBJ2-5, with D perhaps matching TRBD2 (5 bases). V lost 5 bases to trimming and J lost 0 bases, with 13 bases between them. The CDR3 sequence is 15 residues long. Germline V gene lookup returns CDR1 SEHNR and CDR2 FQNEAQ (reference sequence). The CDR3 nucleotides are TGTGCCAGCAGCCCCGAGAGGGAGAACCAAGAGACCCAGTACTTC. Translating gives CASSPERENQETQYF.

The chain recombines TRBV28 with TRBJ2-1; D possibly uses TRBD1 or TRBD2 (5 bases each). This CDR3 comprises 13 residues. V was trimmed by 8 bases and J by 10 bases, leaving 18 bases between them. Germline V gene data show CDR1 as MDHEN and CDR2 as SYDVKM. In DNA form, the CDR3 reads TGTGCCAGCCGATGGGGGTACAATGGCGAGCAGTTCTTC. Translation: CASRWGYNGEQFF.

Points on this clone: This specimen includes other DNA sequences encoding the same CDR3. V is TRBV30 and J is TRBJ2-7; D unresolved. Trimming left V 2 bases short and J 4 bases short, with 9 bases between. Per the germline V gene, CDR1 is GTSNPN and CDR2 is SVGIG (reference sequence). The length of the CDR3 is 12 residues. CDR3 in DNA: TGTGCCTGGAGTTCGGTAGGATACGAGCAGTACTTC. Its translation is CAWSSVGYEQYF.

In its sample, this clone was seen a few times. The chain couples TRBV19 to TRBJ2-2, with D perhaps given as TRBD1 or TRBD2 (6 bases each). The CDR3 length is 14 residues. Trimming took off 0 bases at V and 6 bases at J, with 8 bases between the two ends. CDR1 is LNHDA, CDR2 SQIVND, per germline (reference sequence). The CDR3 spells CASSIDRGAGELFF. CDR3 bases: TGTGCCAGTAGTATAGATAGGGGGGCCGGGGAGCTGTTTTTT.

This clone has only a few counts. The chain has TRBV29-1 and TRBJ1-1; 11 positions match TRBD1. Germline-derived CDR1 and CDR2 are SQVTM and ANQGSEA. The CDR3 is 15 residues long. The junction had 8 bases not matched to a gene; V was cut back by 8 bases and J by 0 bases. The CDR3 protein is CSTKGTGGMNTEAFF. In DNA, the CDR3 is TGCAGCACGAAGGGGACAGGGGGAATGAACACTGAAGCTTTCTTT.

The chain combines TRBV20-1 with TRBJ2-3, with D uncertain. Germline CDR1 is DFQATT and CDR2 is SNEGSKA (reference sequence). The CDR3 contains 11 residues. CDR3 coding DNA: TGCAGCTCCATGGCGGCAGATACGCAGTATTTT. This gives the protein CSSMAADTQYF.

This clone occurred a few times. A read error may produce the germline difference seen at one junction end. The chain has TRBV7-9 and TRBJ2-3, with 10 bases fitting TRBD2. Germline lookup yields CDR1 SEHNR and CDR2 FQNEAQ (reference sequence). This CDR3 is built from 12 residues. CDR3 DNA sequence: TGTGCCAGCAGCCCTCTAGCGAGCGGGGGGGATTTT. Protein: CASSPLASGGDF.

The chain links TRBV19 to TRBJ1-2, with D possibly TRBD1 on 5 matching bases. CDR3 length: 11 amino acids. Between the trimmed V and J ends, which lost 3 bases and 11 bases, there was a span of 10 bases. The germline V gene has CDR1 LNHDA and CDR2 SQIVND (reference sequence). In DNA, the CDR3 is TGTGCCAGTAGTATTGGGACTGAGTACACCTTC. It yields the protein CASSIGTEYTF.